Below are 30 T cell receptor beta chains sequenced from a single sample in a study of beta chain features in type 1 diabetes. Sequencing targeted expressed TCRB transcripts, as all isolated RNA had been reverse transcribed. Assay used: immunoSEQ multiplex PCR; TCRdb lists only in-frame clones, some missing. The table lists about 350,000 clones, around a fifth of them singletons, with roughly 0.045% in the top ten. The specimen sequenced was naive CD4+ T cells from blood. Receptors originate from a woman between 18 and 30 years old in good health.

The sample holds a few counts of this clone. This sequence joins TRBV19 and TRBJ2-6; D uncertain. Trimming removed 5 bases at V and 4 bases at J, with 3 bases between. The CDR3 contains 12 residues. Germline V lookup: CDR1 LNHDA, CDR2 SQIVND (reference sequence). CDR3 in DNA: TGTGCCAGTAGTTCAGGGGCCAACGTCCTGACTTTC. Encoded protein: CASSSGANVLTF.

In its sample, this clone was seen once. This chain links TRBV5-6 with TRBJ2-7; 12 bases are shared with TRBD2. This CDR3 is built from 15 residues. The junction had 9 bases not matched to a gene; V was cut back by 4 bases and J by 7 bases. CDR1 and CDR2 from the germline V gene are SGHDT and YYEEEE. The CDR3 loop is CASSPPGLAGLEQYF. Here the CDR3 DNA reads TGTGCCAGCAGCCCTCCGGGACTAGCGGGTTTAGAGCAGTACTTC.

The V gene is TRBV6-6, the J gene TRBJ1-1; D is possibly TRBD1 (5 bases). The CDR3 contains 14 residues. V was shortened by 6 bases and J by 1 base, with 12 bases between the two germline ends. Looked up from germline, CDR1 is MNHNY and CDR2 is SVGAGI (reference sequence). CDR3 bases: TGTGCCAGCAGCCGATCTACAGGGAACACTGAAGCTTTCTTT. Amino acid sequence: CASSRSTGNTEAFF.

The V gene is TRBV30, the J gene TRBJ2-1, with 10 bases lining up with TRBD2. The ends lost 1 base at V and 10 bases at J; junction bases unmatched: 13. The CDR3 contains 16 residues. Germline assignment: CDR1 GTSNPN and CDR2 SVGIG (reference sequence). Here the CDR3 DNA reads TGTGCCTGGAGTGCCCCCCTAGCGGGAGAGGCGCGGGAGCAGTTCTTC. Translated, it gives CAWSAPLAGEAREQFF.

This clone has just a few counts. This chain connects TRBV30 to TRBJ1-3, with a tentative D call TRBD1 (5 bases). CDR1 GTSNPN and CDR2 SVGIG come from the germline V gene (reference sequence). V was pared by 6 bases and J by 0 bases, with 12 bases between. The CDR3 contains 14 residues. CDR3 in DNA: TGTGCCTGCCACCGGGGGTTCTCTGGAAACACCATATATTTT. Translation gives CACHRGFSGNTIYF.

Only a few counts were recorded for this clone. The chain employs TRBV7-2 and TRBJ2-3; D call uncertain. Trimming removed 6 bases from V and 4 bases from J, with 11 bases in between. The CDR3 loop spans 13 amino acids. Germline V CDR1 and CDR2: SGHTA, FQGNSA. The chain's CDR3 is CASSGQQADTQYF. Here the CDR3 DNA reads TGTGCCAGCAGTGGGCAACAAGCAGATACGCAGTATTTT.

The chain uses TRBV2 and TRBJ2-7; D is possibly TRBD1 (6 bases). This CDR3 spans 13 amino acids. CDR1 is SNHLY and CDR2 is FYNNEI in the germline V gene. V gave up 3 bases and J gave up 6 bases, with 12 bases separating them. The CDR3: CASSERGGPEQYF. CDR3 coding DNA: TGTGCCAGCAGTGAGCGAGGGGGACCCGAGCAGTACTTC.

Only a few counts were recorded for this clone. This chain links TRBV7-2 with TRBJ2-3; TRBD1 matches 10 bases. Germline assignment: CDR1 SGHTA and CDR2 FQGNSA. This CDR3 has 17 amino acids. Losses at the gene ends were 4 bases for V and 6 bases for J; bases not matched to a gene: 13. CDR3 region: CASSWAPTGQGPDTQYF. As DNA, the CDR3 is TGTGCCAGCAGCTGGGCCCCTACGGGACAGGGGCCCGATACGCAGTATTTT.

This clone was seen only a few times. This sequence joins TRBV5-1 and TRBJ1-5; a possible D gene is TRBD1 (5 bases). Germline CDR1 is SGHRS and CDR2 is YFSETQ. Trimming left V 0 bases short and J 6 bases short, with 10 bases between. CDR3 size: 14 residues. CDR3 coding DNA: TGCGCCAGCAGCTTGGAGGGGAAAGGTCAGCCCCAGCATTTT. Its translation is CASSLEGKGQPQHF.

This clone was seen only a few times. The J gene is TRBJ1-4, the V gene TRBV9; the D is unclear. The CDR3 loop spans 15 amino acids. Trimming took 4 bases from V and 6 from J, leaving 16 bases between them. Looked up from germline, CDR1 is SGDLS and CDR2 is YYNGEE. CDR3 in amino acids: CASSPHASLDEKLFF. In nucleotides, the CDR3 is TGTGCCAGCAGCCCCCACGCCTCACTCGATGAAAAACTGTTTTTT. Full variable domain (remainder filled in from reference TRBV9 and TRBJ1-4): DSGVTQTPKHLITATGQRVTLRCSPRSGDLSVYWYQQSLDQGLQFLIQYYNGEERAKGNILERFSAQQFPDLHSELNLSSLELGDSALYFCASSPHASLDEKLFFGSGTQLSVL.

The chain has TRBV7-9 and TRBJ1-2; TRBD1 agrees at 9 bases. Germline V gene lookup returns CDR1 SEHNR and CDR2 FQNEAQ (reference sequence). J was trimmed by 6 bases and V by 3 bases; bases with no gene match: 11. This CDR3 has 16 residues. CDR3 DNA sequence: TGTGCCAGCAGCTTCGGGACAGGGTCGCTTTCTGATGGCTACACCTTC. It is translated as CASSFGTGSLSDGYTF.

The chain couples TRBV5-1 to TRBJ2-1; the match to TRBD1 covers 8 bases. In germline, CDR1 is SGHRS, CDR2 YFSETQ. The CDR3 is 14 amino acids. V dropped 4 bases and J dropped 7; count of bases not matched to a gene: 7. The CDR3: CASSGGQGTNEQFF. The CDR3 region has the DNA TGCGCCAGCAGCGGCGGACAGGGTACAAATGAGCAGTTCTTC.

This clone has a handful of counts. The CDR3 here is CASSLNSLQETQYF. DNA for the CDR3: TGTGCCAGCAGCTTAAACAGTCTACAAGAGACCCAGTACTTC. V and J are TRBV7-9 and TRBJ2-5; D is undetermined. This CDR3 contains 14 residues. V dropped 2 bases and J dropped 2 bases, with 9 bases sitting between them. Germline CDR1 reads SEHNR; CDR2 reads FQNEAQ (reference sequence).

J is TRBJ2-1 and V is TRBV28; perhaps TRBD1 as D (6 bases). CDR3 length: 15 amino acids. Germline lookup yields CDR1 MDHEN and CDR2 SYDVKM. V gave up 4 bases and J gave up 10 bases, with 20 bases separating them. The CDR3 bases are TGTGCCAGCAGTTCTTTACAGGGATCGAAAGCGGAGCAGTTCTTC. Translation gives CASSSLQGSKAEQFF.

This clone was detected only a few times. The chain has TRBV7-9 and TRBJ2-5, with 7 bases that match TRBD2. Germline V CDR1 and CDR2: SEHNR, FQNEAQ (reference sequence). The ends lost 8 bases at V and 4 bases at J; junction bases unmatched: 10. CDR3 length equals 14 residues. In nucleotides, the CDR3 is TGTGCCAGCGCCCCGCCGGGAGGAGGAGAGACCCAGTACTTC. Amino acids: CASAPPGGGETQYF.

The CDR3 region is CASSPEGAGNQPQHF. The CDR3 bases are TGCGCCAGCAGCCCGGAGGGGGCTGGGAATCAGCCCCAGCATTTT. The chain links TRBV5-1 to TRBJ1-5; 7 bases agree with TRBD1. The V and J ends lost 4 bases and 4 bases, in that order; junction bases with no gene match: 8. The CDR3 contains 15 residues. Germline assignment: CDR1 SGHRS and CDR2 YFSETQ. The full variable domain, its missing parts supplied by reference TRBV5-1 and TRBJ1-5, is KAGVTQTPRYLIKTRGQQVTLSCSPISGHRSVSWYQQTPGQGLQFLFEYFSETQRNKGNFPGRFSGRQFSNSRSEMNVSTLELGDSALYLCASSPEGAGNQPQHFGDGTRLSIL.

There are a few counts of this clone. V gene TRBV30 combines with J gene TRBJ2-1, with a tentative D call TRBD2 (5 bases). CDR3 length: 14 amino acids. Germline V CDR1 and CDR2: GTSNPN, SVGIG (reference sequence). CDR3 in amino acids: CAFAAGGLYNEQFF. CDR3 coding DNA: TGTGCATTTGCCGCGGGCGGCTTGTACAATGAGCAGTTCTTC. The full variable domain, its missing parts supplied by reference TRBV30 and TRBJ2-1, is SQTIHQWPATLVQPVGSPLSLECTVEGTSNPNLYWYRQAAGRGLQLLFYSVGIGQISSEVPQNLSASRPQDRQFILSSKKLLLSDSGFYLCAFAAGGLYNEQFFGPGTRLTVL.

Turning to this clone: Other DNA sequences within the sample encode an identical CDR3. V and J are TRBV5-1 and TRBJ2-7; TRBD1 matches at 11 bases. Germline loops: CDR1 SGHRS, CDR2 YFSETQ. The CDR3 loop spans 14 amino acids. Unmatched junction bases numbered 2, after V lost 4 bases and J lost 2 bases. The CDR3 bases are TGCGCCAGCAGCCCGGGACAGGGGGCCTACGAGCAGTACTTC. This translates into CASSPGQGAYEQYF.

This clone showed up just a few times. V gene TRBV6-5 combines with J gene TRBJ2-7, with a possible D match to TRBD2 (5 bases). CDR3 size: 15 residues. The germline gives CDR1 MNHEY, CDR2 SVGAGI. V was cut by 6 bases and J by 3 bases, with 18 bases left in between. CDR3 nucleotide sequence: TGTGCCAGCAGGAGGGATCTAGACGCTATCTACGAGCAGTACTTC. This encodes CASRRDLDAIYEQYF.

This clone came up a few times. The chain joins TRBV29-1 to TRBJ1-2; TRBD1 matches at 9 bases. The ends lost 5 bases at V and 8 bases at J; junction bases unmatched: 9. Germline V CDR1 and CDR2: SQVTM, ANQGSEA. The CDR3 covers 13 residues. The CDR3 here is CSVMFRDREGYTF. CDR3 nucleotide sequence: TGCAGCGTTATGTTTCGGGACAGGGAAGGCTACACCTTC. Full variable domain (remainder filled in from reference TRBV29-1 and TRBJ1-2): SAVISQKPSRDICQRGTSLTIQCQVDSQVTMMFWYRQQPGQSLTLIATANQGSEATYESGFVIDKFPISRPNLTFSTLTVSNMSPEDSSIYLCSVMFRDREGYTFGSGTRLTVV.

Comments on this clone: At one end, the junction sequence differs from germline, possibly due to a read error. The chain couples TRBV28 to TRBJ2-3, with 12 bases matching TRBD2. The CDR3 loop spans 13 amino acids. The germline gives CDR1 MDHEN, CDR2 SYDVKM. As DNA, the CDR3 is TGTGCCAGCAGTTTCCTTGCTAGCGGGGGGGCACATTTT. This sequence encodes CASSFLASGGAHF. Full variable domain (rest looked up from reference TRBV28 and TRBJ2-3): DVKVTQSSRYLVKRTGEKVFLECVQDMDHENMFWYRQDPGLGLRLIYFSYDVKMKEKGDIPEGYSVSREKKERFSLILESASTNQTSMYLCASSFLASGGAHFGPGTRLTVL.

The chain combines TRBV7-9 with TRBJ2-7; no clear D. CDR3 length: 14 residues. Germline CDR1 is SEHNR and CDR2 is FQNEAQ (reference sequence). Trimming stripped 5 bases from V and 3 bases from J, with 14 bases between. CDR3 in amino acids: CASSLLETGYEQYF. For the CDR3, the DNA is TGTGCCAGCAGCCTCTTGGAGACTGGCTACGAGCAGTACTTC.

This clone appeared a few times. The V call is TRBV5-4, the J call TRBJ2-1; 7 bases align to TRBD1. There are 15 residues in the CDR3. With V trimmed by 2 bases and J by 2 bases, 4 bases remained unmatched. The germline CDR1 and CDR2 sequences are SGHNT and YYREEE (reference sequence). The CDR3 DNA reads TGTGCCAGCAGCTTTTGGACAGGCACCTACAATGAGCAGTTCTTC. This encodes CASSFWTGTYNEQFF.

The rearrangement links TRBV4-2 to TRBJ2-3; 8 nucleotides align to TRBD2. The CDR3 is 19 residues long. Germline trimming cut 4 bases from V and 6 bases from J; bases unmatched to any gene: 21. Germline-derived CDR1 and CDR2 are LGHNA and YNFKEQ. For the CDR3, the DNA is TGTGCCAGCAGCCCCCTAGGCCTTTTGGCGGGGGGCTCGTCGGATACGCAGTATTTT. Protein: CASSPLGLLAGGSSDTQYF.

The chain joins TRBV4-2 to TRBJ2-4; weak D call: TRBD2 (6 bases). CDR3 size: 15 residues. In germline, CDR1 is LGHNA, CDR2 YNFKEQ. Trimming removed 0 bases at V and 10 bases at J, with 16 bases between. The CDR3 here is CASSQDMRGLGIQYF. The CDR3 DNA sequence: TGTGCCAGCAGCCAAGACATGAGGGGACTGGGAATTCAGTACTTC.

The chain employs TRBV29-1 and TRBJ2-1; maybe TRBD1 (5 bases). CDR1 SQVTM and CDR2 ANQGSEA come from the germline V gene. The ends were cut back, 7 bases at V and 6 bases at J, with 10 bases in the middle. The CDR3 extends over 11 amino acids. The CDR3 loop reads CSGEGVNEQFF. Written as DNA, the CDR3 is TGCAGCGGAGAAGGGGTCAATGAGCAGTTCTTC.

This chain connects TRBV30 to TRBJ2-6; D gene unclear. V lost 0 bases and J 2 bases, leaving 8 bases between the germline ends. The CDR3 runs to 15 residues. Per the germline V gene, CDR1 is GTSNPN and CDR2 is SVGIG (reference sequence). The CDR3 DNA reads as TGTGCCTGGAGTGTTCACGGTGCTGGGGCCAACGTCCTGACTTTC. Amino acid sequence: CAWSVHGAGANVLTF.

This sequence joins TRBV30 and TRBJ2-5, with TRBD1 matching 7 bases. The V gene's germline CDR1 is GTSNPN and CDR2 SVGIG (reference sequence). CDR3 length equals 13 residues. Trimming cost V 5 bases and J 0 bases; bases outside gene matches: 3. CDR3 in DNA: TGTGCCTGGTCGGGACAGTACCAAGAGACCCAGTACTTC. It is translated as CAWSGQYQETQYF.

The CDR3 DNA sequence: TGCAGCGTCTCACAGGGGCTAGCCAAAAACATTCAGTACTTC. It is translated as CSVSQGLAKNIQYF. The chain uses TRBV29-1 and TRBJ2-4; TRBD1 aligns across 7 bases. V was clipped by 6 bases and J by 0 bases; unmatched bases: 5. Germline lookup yields CDR1 SQVTM and CDR2 ANQGSEA. This CDR3 has 14 amino acids.

With regard to this clone: In the same sample, other DNA sequences code for this CDR3. The rearrangement uses TRBV29-1 and TRBJ1-5; 9 positions agree with TRBD1. V shed 3 bases, J shed 7 bases, and the junction held 4 bases outside the gene matches. The CDR3 length is 13 residues. The V gene's germline CDR1 is SQVTM and CDR2 ANQGSEA. CDR3 nucleotide sequence: TGCAGCGTTGAGGGACAGGGTGGACAGCCCCAGCATTTT. Translation gives CSVEGQGGQPQHF.